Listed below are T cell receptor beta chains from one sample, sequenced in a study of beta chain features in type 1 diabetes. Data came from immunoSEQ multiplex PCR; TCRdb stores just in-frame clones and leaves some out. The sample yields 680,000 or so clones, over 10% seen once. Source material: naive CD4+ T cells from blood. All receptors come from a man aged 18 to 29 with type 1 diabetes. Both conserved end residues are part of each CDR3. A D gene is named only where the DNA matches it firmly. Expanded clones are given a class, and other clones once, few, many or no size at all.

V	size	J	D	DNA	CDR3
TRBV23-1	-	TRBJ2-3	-	TGCGCCAGCAGTCAAAATCACAGGGTTACAGATACGCAGTATTTT	CASSQNHRVTDTQYF
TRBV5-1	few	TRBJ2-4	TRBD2	TGCGCCAGCAGCTTGGAGCCCCCGGAACTAGCGGGGGGTAACATTCAGTACTTC	CASSLEPPELAGGNIQYF
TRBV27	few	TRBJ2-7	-	TGTGCCAGCAGTTACGTGGGGTTCGACGAGCAGTACTTC	CASSYVGFDEQYF
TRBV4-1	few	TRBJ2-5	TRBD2	TGCGCCAGCAGCCAAGTACTAGCGGTGGAGACCCAGTACTTC	CASSQVLAVETQYF
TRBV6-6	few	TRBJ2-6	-	TGTGCCAGCACAGGGACTGGGGCCAACGTCCTGACTTTC	CASTGTGANVLTF
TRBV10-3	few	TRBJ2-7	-	TGTGCCATCAGTGACGGATCGAGGCAGTACTTC	CAISDGSRQYF
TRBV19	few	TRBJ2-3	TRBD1	TGTGCCAGTAGTGGACAGGGCCCAAGTAGGGATACGCAGTATTTT	CASSGQGPSRDTQYF
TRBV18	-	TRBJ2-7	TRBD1	TGTGCCAGCTCCCCCCCGGGACAGGGGGTTCGGGAGCAGTACTTC	CASSPPGQGVREQYF
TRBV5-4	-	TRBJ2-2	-	TGTGCCAGCAGCCCCCAAAAGGGGATCGGAGGGACCGGGGAGCTGTTTTTT	CASSPQKGIGGTGELFF
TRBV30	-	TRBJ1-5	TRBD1	TGTGCCTGGAAGGGACAGGATGGTCAGCCCCAGCATTTT	CAWKGQDGQPQHF
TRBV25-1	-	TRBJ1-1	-	TGTGCCAGCAGTGTGACCCAGGACACTGAAGCTTTCTTT	CASSVTQDTEAFF
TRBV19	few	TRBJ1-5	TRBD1	TGTGCCAGTAGCCCTGAGGGGACAGCCCGACATTTT	CASSPEGTARHF
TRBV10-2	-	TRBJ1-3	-	TGCGCCAGCAGTGACAGCTACTCTGGAAACACCATATATTTT	CASSDSYSGNTIYF
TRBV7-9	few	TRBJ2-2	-	TGTGCCAGCAGCTTAAAGAGCACCGGGGAGCTGTTTTTT	CASSLKSTGELFF
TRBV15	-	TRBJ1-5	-	TGTGCCACCAGCAGAGTGGCAGGGAGGAATCAGCCCCAGCATTTT	CATSRVAGRNQPQHF
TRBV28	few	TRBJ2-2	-	TGTGCCAGCAGTTTACGGACAGTGGCCACCGGGGAGCTGTTTTTT	CASSLRTVATGELFF
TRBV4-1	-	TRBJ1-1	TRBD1	TGCGCCAGCAGCCGGACAGGGTTAGCTGAAGCTTTCTTT	CASSRTGLAEAFF
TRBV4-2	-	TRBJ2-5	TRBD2	TGTGCCAGCAGCCAAGATGAATATAGCGGGGAGACCCAAGAGACCCAGTACTTC	CASSQDEYSGETQETQYF
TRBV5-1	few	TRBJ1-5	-	TGCGCCAGCAGCTTGGATGGCGTGTATAGCAATCAGCCCCAGCATTTT	CASSLDGVYSNQPQHF
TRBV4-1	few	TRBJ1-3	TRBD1	TGCGCCAGCAGCTACGCTTGGACAGGGGCCGGAAACACCATATATTTT	CASSYAWTGAGNTIYF
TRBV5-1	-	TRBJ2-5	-	TGCGCCAGCAGCTTGACGAGGACTGGGGTCGAAGAGACCCAGTACTTC	CASSLTRTGVEETQYF
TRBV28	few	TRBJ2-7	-	TGTGCCAGCAGGCAGAATTCGGACTTCCTGAACTACGAGCAGTACTTC	CASRQNSDFLNYEQYF
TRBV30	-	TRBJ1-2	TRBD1	TGTGCCTTTGCATACAGGGGATTCTATGGCTACACCTTC	CAFAYRGFYGYTF
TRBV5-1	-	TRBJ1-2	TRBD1	TGCGCCAGCAGCCCCGGGACAGGGGACGGCTACACCTTC	CASSPGTGDGYTF
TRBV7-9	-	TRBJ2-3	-	TGTGCCAGCAGCTTAAACACGCCAGATACGCAGTATTTT	CASSLNTPDTQYF
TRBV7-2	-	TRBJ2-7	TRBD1	TGTGCCAGCAGCTTAGATGGTGAGACAGGGGCCGAGCAGTACTTC	CASSLDGETGAEQYF
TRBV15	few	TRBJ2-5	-	TGTGCCACCAGCAGAGGAGCCATCGCAGGGATCGGAGAGACCCAGTACTTC	CATSRGAIAGIGETQYF
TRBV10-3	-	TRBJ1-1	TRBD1	TGTGCCTCTGACAGGGGGAACACTGAAGCTTTCTTT	CASDRGNTEAFF
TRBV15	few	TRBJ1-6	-	TGTGCCACCAGCAGAGCGGGGTCCAATTCACCCCTCCACTTT	CATSRAGSNSPLHF
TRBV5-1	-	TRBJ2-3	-	TGCGCCAGCAGCTTGAGGGTCTTTAAGGCTAGCACAGATACGCAGTATTTT	CASSLRVFKASTDTQYF
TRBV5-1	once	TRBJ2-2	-	TGCGCCAGCACCGACACAGACACCGGGGAGCTGTTTTTT	CASTDTDTGELFF
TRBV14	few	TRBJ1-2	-	TGTGCCAGCAGCCAATCTGGCTATGGCTACACCTTC	CASSQSGYGYTF
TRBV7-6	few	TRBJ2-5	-	TGTGCCAGCAGCTTAACGGAAGAGACCCAGTACTTC	CASSLTEETQYF
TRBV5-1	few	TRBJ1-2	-	TGCGCCAGCAGCTTGGGACGCCTTTATGGCTACACCTTC	CASSLGRLYGYTF
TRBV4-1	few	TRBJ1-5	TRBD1	TGCGCCAGCAGCCAACCCCGACAGGGCCGCAATCAGCCCCAGCATTTT	CASSQPRQGRNQPQHF
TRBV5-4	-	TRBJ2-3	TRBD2	TGTGCCAGCAGCTTGATCGGGGGGGCCGTGGGAGATACGCAGTATTTT	CASSLIGGAVGDTQYF
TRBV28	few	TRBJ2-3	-	TGTGCCAGCGCCCTTGGGGGCACAGATACGCAGTATTTT	CASALGGTDTQYF
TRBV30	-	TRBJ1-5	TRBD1	TGTGCCTGGAGTTTGGGGACAGGGACTCAGCCCCAGCATTTT	CAWSLGTGTQPQHF
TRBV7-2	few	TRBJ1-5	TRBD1	TGTGCCAGTTCCCAACAGGGGGATCAGCCCCAGCATTTT	CASSQQGDQPQHF
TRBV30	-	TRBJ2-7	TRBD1	TGTGCCGGAGACAGGGGGCCCTACGAGCAGTACTTC	CAGDRGPYEQYF
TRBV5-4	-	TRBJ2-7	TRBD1	TGTGCCAGCTTCAGACAGGGCCTTTACGAGCAGTACTTC	CASFRQGLYEQYF
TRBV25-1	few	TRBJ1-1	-	TGTGCCAGCAGTGATTTGGTCCGGGATCGCACTGAAGCTTTCTTT	CASSDLVRDRTEAFF
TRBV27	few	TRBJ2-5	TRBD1	TGTGCCAGCAGGGGGACCGGGACAGCGATTGAGACCCAGTACTTC	CASRGTGTAIETQYF
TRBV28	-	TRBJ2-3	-	TGTGCCAGCAGCCCTGCGGGTTCAATCACAGATACGCAGTATTTT	CASSPAGSITDTQYF
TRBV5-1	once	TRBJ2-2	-	TGCGCCAGCAGCTTGGTAGCACTGCACGGGGAGCTGTTTTTT	CASSLVALHGELFF
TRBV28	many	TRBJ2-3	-	TGTGCCAGCAGCCGCGTAGATACGCAGTATTTT	CASSRVDTQYF
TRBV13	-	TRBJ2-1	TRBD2	TGTGCCAGCAGCTTAGGGGGACTAGCGGTCAATGAGCAGTTCTTC	CASSLGGLAVNEQFF
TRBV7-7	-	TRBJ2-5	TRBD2	TGTGCCAGCAGCTTAGAAGGGACTACCCCCTTCGAGACCCAGTACTTC	CASSLEGTTPFETQYF
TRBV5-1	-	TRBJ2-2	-	TGCGCCAGCAGCAGGCAGTGGAACACCGGGGAGCTGTTTTTT	CASSRQWNTGELFF
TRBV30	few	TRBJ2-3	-	TGTGCCTGGAGTGTTGTTGTAGATACGCAGTATTTT	CAWSVVVDTQYF
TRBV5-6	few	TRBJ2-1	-	TGTGCCAGCAGGCGGATCGGAAACAATGAGCAGTTCTTC	CASRRIGNNEQFF
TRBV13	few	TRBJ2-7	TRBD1	TGTGCCAGCAGCTTATCGTGGACAGGGGGCAGCGAGCAGTACTTC	CASSLSWTGGSEQYF
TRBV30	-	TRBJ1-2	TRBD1	TGTGCCTGGAGTGCTCCCCCGGGACAGGGCTCCTATGGCTACACCTTC	CAWSAPPGQGSYGYTF
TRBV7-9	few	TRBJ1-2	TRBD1	TGTGCCAGCAGCGCGACAGGGGTGGATGGCTACACCTTC	CASSATGVDGYTF
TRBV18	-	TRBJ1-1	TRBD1	TGTGCCAGCTCACAAGTCCCGGGACAGGGATCCACTGAAGCTTTCTTT	CASSQVPGQGSTEAFF
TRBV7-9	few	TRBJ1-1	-	TGTGCCAGCAGCTCGGCGGAGGGGTCCACTGAAGCTTTCTTT	CASSSAEGSTEAFF
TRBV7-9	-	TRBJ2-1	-	TGTGCCAGCAGCTTAGCGGGCAGGGCTCACGTTCCTTACAATGAGCAGTTCTTC	CASSLAGRAHVPYNEQFF
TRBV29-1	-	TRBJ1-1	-	TGCAGCGTCTCCAACCGGGCCATGTTGAACGCTGAAGCTTTCTTT	CSVSNRAMLNAEAFF
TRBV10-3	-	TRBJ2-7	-	TGTGCCATCAGTGAGTTCATGGAGGGGATCGAGCAGTACTTC	CAISEFMEGIEQYF